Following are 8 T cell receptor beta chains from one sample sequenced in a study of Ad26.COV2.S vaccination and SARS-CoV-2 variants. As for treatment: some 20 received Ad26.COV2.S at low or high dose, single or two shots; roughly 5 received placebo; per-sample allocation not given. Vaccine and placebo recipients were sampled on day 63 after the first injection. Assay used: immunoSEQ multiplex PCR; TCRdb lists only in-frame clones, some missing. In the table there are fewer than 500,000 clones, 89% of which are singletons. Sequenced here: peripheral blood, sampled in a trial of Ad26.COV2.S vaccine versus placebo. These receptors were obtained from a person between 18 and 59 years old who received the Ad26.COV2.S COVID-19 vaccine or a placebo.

The CDR3 DNA reads TGTGCCAGCAGCCAAACAGTAGCGAGTGAGCAGTTCTTC. This encodes CASSQTVASEQFF. The rearrangement joins TRBV3-1 (or the pseudogene TRBV3-2) to TRBJ2-1, with D perhaps TRBD2 (5 bases). The germline CDR1 and CDR2 sequences are LGHDT and YNNKEL (reference sequence). The ends were cut back, 2 bases at V and 9 bases at J, with 11 bases in the middle. CDR3 size: 13 residues.

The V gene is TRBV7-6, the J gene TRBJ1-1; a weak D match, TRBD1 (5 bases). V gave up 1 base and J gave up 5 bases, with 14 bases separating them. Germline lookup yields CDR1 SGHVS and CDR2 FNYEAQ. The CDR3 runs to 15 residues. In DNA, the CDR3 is TGTGCCAGCAGCTTAGTAGCAGGCGGGGGGACTGAAGCTTTCTTT. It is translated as CASSLVAGGGTEAFF.

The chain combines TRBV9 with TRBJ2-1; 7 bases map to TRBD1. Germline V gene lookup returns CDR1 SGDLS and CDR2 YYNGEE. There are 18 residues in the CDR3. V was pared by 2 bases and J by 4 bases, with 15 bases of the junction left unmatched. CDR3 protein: CASSVAGTDAWGYNEQFF. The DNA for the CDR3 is TGTGCCAGCAGCGTTGCCGGGACAGATGCCTGGGGGTACAATGAGCAGTTCTTC.

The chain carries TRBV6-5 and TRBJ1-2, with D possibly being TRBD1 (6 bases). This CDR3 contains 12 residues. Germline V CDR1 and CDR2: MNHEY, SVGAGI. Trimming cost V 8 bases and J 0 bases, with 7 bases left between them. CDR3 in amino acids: CASYRANYGYTF. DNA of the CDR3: TGTGCCAGCTACAGGGCTAACTATGGCTACACCTTC.

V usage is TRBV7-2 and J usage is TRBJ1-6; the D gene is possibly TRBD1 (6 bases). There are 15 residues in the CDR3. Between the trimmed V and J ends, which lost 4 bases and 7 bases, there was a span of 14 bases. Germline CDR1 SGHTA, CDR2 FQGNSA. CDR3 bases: TGTGCCAGCAGCTCACAGACAGGATCGAATTCACCCCTCCACTTT. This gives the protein CASSSQTGSNSPLHF.

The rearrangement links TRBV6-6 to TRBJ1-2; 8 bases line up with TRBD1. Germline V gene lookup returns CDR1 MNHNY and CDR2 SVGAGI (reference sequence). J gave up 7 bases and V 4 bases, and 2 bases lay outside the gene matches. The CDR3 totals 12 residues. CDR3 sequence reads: CASSFTGGGYTF. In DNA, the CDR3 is TGTGCCAGCAGTTTTACAGGGGGTGGCTACACCTTC.

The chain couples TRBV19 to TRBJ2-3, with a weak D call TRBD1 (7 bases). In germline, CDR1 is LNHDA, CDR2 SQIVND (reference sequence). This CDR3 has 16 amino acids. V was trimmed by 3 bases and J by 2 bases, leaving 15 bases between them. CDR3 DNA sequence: TGTGCCAGTAGTATTAATAGGGGGCGGGACACAGATACGCAGTATTTT. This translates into CASSINRGRDTDTQYF.

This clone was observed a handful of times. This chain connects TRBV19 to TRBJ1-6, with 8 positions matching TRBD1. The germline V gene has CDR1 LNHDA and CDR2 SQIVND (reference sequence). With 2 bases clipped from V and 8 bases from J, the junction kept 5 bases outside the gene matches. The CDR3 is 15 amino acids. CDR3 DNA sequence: TGTGCCAGTAGTATACTCGGACAGGGAGATTCACCCCTCCACTTT. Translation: CASSILGQGDSPLHF. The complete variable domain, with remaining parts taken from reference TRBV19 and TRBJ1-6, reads DGGITQSPKYLFRKEGQNVTLSCEQNLNHDAMYWYRQDPGQGLRLIYYSQIVNDFQKGDIAEGYSVSREKKESFPLTVTSAQKNPTAFYLCASSILGQGDSPLHFGNGTRLTVT.